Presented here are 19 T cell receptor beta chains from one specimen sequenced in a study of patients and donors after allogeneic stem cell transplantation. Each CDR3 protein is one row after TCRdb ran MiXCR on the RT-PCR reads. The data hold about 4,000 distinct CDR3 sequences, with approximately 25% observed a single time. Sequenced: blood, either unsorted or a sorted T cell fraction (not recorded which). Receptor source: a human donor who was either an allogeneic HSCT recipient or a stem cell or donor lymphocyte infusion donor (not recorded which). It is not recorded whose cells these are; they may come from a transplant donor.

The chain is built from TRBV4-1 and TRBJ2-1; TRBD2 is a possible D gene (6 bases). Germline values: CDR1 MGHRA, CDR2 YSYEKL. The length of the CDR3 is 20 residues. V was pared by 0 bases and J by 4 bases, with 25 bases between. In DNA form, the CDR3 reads TGCGCCAGCAGCCAAGATTTCGGCGGGGCAAACCCAGGGAGATACAATGAGCAGTTCTTC. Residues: CASSQDFGGANPGRYNEQFF.

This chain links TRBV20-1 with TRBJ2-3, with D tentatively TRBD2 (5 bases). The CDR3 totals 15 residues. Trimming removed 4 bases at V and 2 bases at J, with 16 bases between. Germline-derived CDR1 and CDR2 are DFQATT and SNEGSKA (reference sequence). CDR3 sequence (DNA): TGCAGTGCTAAGGACTTACAGTATTACACAGATACGCAGTATTTT. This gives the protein CSAKDLQYYTDTQYF.

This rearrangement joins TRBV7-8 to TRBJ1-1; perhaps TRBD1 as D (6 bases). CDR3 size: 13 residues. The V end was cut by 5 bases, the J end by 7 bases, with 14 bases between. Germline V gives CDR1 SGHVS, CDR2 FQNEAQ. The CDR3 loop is CASSPNTGIEAFF. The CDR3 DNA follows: TGTGCCAGCAGCCCAAATACAGGGATTGAAGCTTTCTTT.

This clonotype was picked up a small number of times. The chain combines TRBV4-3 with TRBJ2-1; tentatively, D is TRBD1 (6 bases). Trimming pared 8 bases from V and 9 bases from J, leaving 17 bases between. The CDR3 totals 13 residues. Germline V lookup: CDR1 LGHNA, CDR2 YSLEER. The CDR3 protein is CASGGRDQGEQFF. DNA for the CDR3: TGCGCCAGCGGGGGCAGAGATCAGGGTGAGCAGTTCTTC.

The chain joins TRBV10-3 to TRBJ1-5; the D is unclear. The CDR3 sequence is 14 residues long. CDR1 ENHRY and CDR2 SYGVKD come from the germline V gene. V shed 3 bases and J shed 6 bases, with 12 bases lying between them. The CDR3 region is CAISDRSNSQPQHF. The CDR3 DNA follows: TGTGCCATCAGTGATAGGTCAAATTCTCAGCCCCAGCATTTT.

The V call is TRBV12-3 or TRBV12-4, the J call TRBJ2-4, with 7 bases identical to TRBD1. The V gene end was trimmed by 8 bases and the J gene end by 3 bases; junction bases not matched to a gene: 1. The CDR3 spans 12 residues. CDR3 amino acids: CASGTDKNIQYF. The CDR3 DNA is TGTGCCAGCGGGACAGACAAAAACATTCAGTACTTC.

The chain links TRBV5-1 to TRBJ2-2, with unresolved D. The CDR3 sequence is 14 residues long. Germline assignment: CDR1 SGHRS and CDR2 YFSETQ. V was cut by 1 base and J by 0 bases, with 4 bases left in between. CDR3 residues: CASSLTTNTGELFF. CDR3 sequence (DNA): TGCGCCAGCAGCTTGACCACGAACACCGGGGAGCTGTTTTTT.

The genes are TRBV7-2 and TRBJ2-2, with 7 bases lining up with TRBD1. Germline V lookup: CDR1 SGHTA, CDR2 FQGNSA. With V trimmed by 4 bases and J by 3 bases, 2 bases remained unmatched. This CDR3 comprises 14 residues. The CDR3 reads CASSWDRDTGELFF. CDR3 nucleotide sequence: TGTGCCAGCAGCTGGGACAGAGACACCGGGGAGCTGTTTTTT.

CDR3 nucleotide sequence: TGTGCCATCAGTGAGTCTCAACAGGGGGAAGGCTACACCTTC. It specifies CAISESQQGEGYTF. V is TRBV10-3 and J is TRBJ1-2; 8 bases align to TRBD1. The CDR3 runs 14 residues. J was trimmed by 8 bases and V by 0 bases; bases with no gene match: 5. CDR1 and CDR2 (germline): ENHRY, SYGVKD.

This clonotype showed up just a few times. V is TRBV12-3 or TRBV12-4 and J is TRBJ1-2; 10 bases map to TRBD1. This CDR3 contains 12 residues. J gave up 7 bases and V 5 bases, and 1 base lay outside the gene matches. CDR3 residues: CASSGTGAGYTF. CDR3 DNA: TGTGCCAGCAGTGGGACAGGGGCTGGCTACACCTTC.

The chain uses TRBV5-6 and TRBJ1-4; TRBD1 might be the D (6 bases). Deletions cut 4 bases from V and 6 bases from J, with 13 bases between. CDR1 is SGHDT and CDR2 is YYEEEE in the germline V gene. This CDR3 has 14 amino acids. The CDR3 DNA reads TGTGCCAGCAGCCCCGGGGGGCGGTATGAAAAACTGTTTTTT. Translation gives CASSPGGRYEKLFF.

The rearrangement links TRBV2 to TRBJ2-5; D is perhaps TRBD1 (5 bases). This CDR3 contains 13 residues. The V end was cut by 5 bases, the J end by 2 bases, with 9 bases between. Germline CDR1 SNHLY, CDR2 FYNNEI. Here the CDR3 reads CASSRDSQETQYF. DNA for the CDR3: TGTGCCAGCAGTCGCGACAGTCAAGAGACCCAGTACTTC.

The CDR3 is CASRGVSGANVLTF. CDR3 DNA: TGTGCCAGCAGGGGCGTATCTGGGGCCAACGTCCTGACTTTC. The chain carries TRBV27 and TRBJ2-6; D remains unclear. Germline-derived CDR1 and CDR2 are MNHEY and SMNVEV (reference sequence). Between the trimmed V and J ends, which lost 6 bases and 1 base, there was a span of 7 bases. This CDR3 is 14 amino acids long.

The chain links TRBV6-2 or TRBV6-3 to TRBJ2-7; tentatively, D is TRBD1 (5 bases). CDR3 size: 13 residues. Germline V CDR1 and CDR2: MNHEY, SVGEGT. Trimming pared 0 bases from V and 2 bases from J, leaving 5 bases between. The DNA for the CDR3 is TGTGCCAGCAGTTACTCGGGGCCCTACGAGCAGTACTTC. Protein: CASSYSGPYEQYF.

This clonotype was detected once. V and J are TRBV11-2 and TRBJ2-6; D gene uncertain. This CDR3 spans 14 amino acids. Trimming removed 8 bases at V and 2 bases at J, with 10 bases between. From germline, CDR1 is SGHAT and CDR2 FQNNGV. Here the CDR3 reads CASEKGAGANVLTF. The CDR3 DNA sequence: TGTGCCAGCGAAAAGGGTGCTGGGGCCAACGTCCTGACTTTC.

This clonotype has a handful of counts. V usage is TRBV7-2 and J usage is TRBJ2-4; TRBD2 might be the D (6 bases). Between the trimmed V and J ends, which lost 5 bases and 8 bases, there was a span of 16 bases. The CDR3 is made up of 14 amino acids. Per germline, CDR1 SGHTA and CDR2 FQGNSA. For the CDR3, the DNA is TGTGCCAGCAGCGTCGGGGGTTCTAGTGACATTCAGTACTTC. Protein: CASSVGGSSDIQYF.

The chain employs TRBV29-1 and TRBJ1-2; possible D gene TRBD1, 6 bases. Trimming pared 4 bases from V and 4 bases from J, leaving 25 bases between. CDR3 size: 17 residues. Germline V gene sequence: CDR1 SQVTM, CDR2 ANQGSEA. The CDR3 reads CSVGKGSTGSFSYGYTF. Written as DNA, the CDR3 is TGCAGCGTTGGCAAGGGGTCGACAGGCAGCTTTTCCTATGGCTACACCTTC.

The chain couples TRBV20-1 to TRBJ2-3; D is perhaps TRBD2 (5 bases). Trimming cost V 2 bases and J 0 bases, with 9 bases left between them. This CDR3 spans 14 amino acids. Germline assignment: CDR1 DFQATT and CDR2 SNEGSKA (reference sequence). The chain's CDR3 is CSARPPGSTDTQYF. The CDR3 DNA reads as TGCAGTGCTAGACCACCGGGGAGCACAGATACGCAGTATTTT.

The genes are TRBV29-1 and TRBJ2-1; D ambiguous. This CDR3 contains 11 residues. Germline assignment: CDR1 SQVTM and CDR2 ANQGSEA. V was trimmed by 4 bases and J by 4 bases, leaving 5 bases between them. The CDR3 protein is CSVVDYNEQFF. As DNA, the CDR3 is TGCAGCGTTGTGGATTACAATGAGCAGTTCTTC.